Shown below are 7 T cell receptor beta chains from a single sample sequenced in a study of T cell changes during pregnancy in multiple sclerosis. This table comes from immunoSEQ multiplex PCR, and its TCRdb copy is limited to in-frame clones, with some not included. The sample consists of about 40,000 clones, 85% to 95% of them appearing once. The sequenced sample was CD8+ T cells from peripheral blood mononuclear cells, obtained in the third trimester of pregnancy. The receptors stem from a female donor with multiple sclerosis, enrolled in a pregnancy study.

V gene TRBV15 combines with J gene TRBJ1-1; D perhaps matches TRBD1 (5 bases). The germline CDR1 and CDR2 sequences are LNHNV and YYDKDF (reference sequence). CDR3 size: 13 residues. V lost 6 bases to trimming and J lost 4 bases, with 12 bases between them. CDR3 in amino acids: CATRSLGGTEAFF. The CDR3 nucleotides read TGTGCCACCAGATCTCTCGGGGGCACTGAAGCTTTCTTT.

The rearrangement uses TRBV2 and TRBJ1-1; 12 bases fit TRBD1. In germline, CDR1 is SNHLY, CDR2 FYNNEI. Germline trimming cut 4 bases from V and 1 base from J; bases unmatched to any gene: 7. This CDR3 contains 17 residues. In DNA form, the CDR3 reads TGTGCCAGCAGTGTCTCCGGGACAGGGGGCCCGAACACTGAAGCTTTCTTT. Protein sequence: CASSVSGTGGPNTEAFF.

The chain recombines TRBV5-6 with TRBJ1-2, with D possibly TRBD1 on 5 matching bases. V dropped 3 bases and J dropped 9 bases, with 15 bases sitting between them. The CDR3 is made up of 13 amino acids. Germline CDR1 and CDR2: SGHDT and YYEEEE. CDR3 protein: CASSSGTDTSYTF. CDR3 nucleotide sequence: TGTGCCAGCAGCTCCGGGACTGATACGAGCTACACCTTC. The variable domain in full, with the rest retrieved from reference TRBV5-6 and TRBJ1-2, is DAGVTQSPTHLIKTRGQQVTLRCSPKSGHDTVSWYQQALGQGPQFIFQYYEEEERQRGNFPDRFSGHQFPNYSSELNVNALLLGDSALYLCASSSGTDTSYTFGSGTRLTVV.

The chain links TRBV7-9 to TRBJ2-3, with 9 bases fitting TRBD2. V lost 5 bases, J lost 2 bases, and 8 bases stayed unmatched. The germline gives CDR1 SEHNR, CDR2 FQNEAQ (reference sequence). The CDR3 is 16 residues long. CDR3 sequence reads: CASSRELAGLTDTQYF. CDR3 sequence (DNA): TGTGCCAGCAGCAGAGAGCTAGCGGGGCTCACAGATACGCAGTATTTT.

The CDR3 nucleotides are TGTGCCAGCAGCAGAGAGCAGGGGGTTAGCAATCAGCCCCAGCATTTT. It translates to CASSREQGVSNQPQHF. V is TRBV21-1 and J is TRBJ1-5; the DNA was not used to check the table's D call, TRBD1. TRBV21-1 is an annotated pseudogene. The CDR3 runs 16 residues.

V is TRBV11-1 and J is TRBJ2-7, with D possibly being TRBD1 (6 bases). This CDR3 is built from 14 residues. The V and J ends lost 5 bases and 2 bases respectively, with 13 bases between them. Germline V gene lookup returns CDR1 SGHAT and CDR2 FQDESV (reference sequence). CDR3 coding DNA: TGTGCCAGCAGCCAGGAGGACAGCACCTACGAGCAGTACTTC. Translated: CASSQEDSTYEQYF.

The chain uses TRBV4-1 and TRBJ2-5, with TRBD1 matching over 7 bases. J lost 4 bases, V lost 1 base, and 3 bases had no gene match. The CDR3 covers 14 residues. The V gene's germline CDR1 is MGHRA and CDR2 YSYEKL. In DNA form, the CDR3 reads TGCGCCAGCAGCCAAGGTGACAGGGCAGAGACCCAGTACTTC. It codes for CASSQGDRAETQYF.